This T cell receptor beta chain was identified in a study of shared T cell receptors in the human thymus. Sequencing used immunoSEQ multiplex PCR; TCRdb keeps in-frame clones, though not all of them. The table records more than 300,000 clones, approximately 95% of them present only once. CDR1 SGHDT and CDR2 YYEEEE come from the germline V gene. V lost 1 base, J lost 1 base, and 11 bases lay in between. CDR3 length: 15 residues. The V gene is TRBV5-6, the J gene TRBJ1-2; D gene ambiguous. Material: thymocytes. The TCR was taken from a human donor. The CDR3 sequence is CASSLRLAYNYGYTF. The CDR3 bases are TGTGCCAGCAGCTTGCGTCTCGCCTATAACTATGGCTACACCTTC.